This passage covers 17 T cell receptor beta chains from one sample sequenced in a study of blood T cell repertoires in COVID-19. Libraries were prepared by immunoSEQ multiplex PCR; TCRdb keeps only in-frame clonotypes and omits some of them. The sample lists 65,000 to 95,000 clones, 89% occurring once. Material: peripheral blood. The receptors derive from a man between 65 and 80 years old with active or convalescent COVID-19.

J is TRBJ2-7 and V is TRBV11-2; 8 bases line up with TRBD1. The CDR3 has 16 residues. Losses at the gene ends were 4 bases for V and 2 bases for J; bases not matched to a gene: 10. Germline V gene data show CDR1 as SGHAT and CDR2 as FQNNGV. In nucleotides, the CDR3 is TGTGCCAGCAGCTCAGAGGGACAGGACCTGACCTACGAGCAGTACTTC. Its translation: CASSSEGQDLTYEQYF. The complete variable domain, with remaining parts taken from reference TRBV11-2 and TRBJ2-7, reads EAGVAQSPRYKIIEKRQSVAFWCNPISGHATLYWYQQILGQGPKLLIQFQNNGVVDDSQLPKDRFSAERLKGVDSTLKIQPAKLEDSAVYLCASSSEGQDLTYEQYFGPGTRLTVT.

This sequence joins TRBV7-9 and TRBJ1-2; D call uncertain. V lost 5 bases and J 0 bases, leaving 16 bases between the germline ends. The CDR3 consists of 16 residues. Germline V lookup: CDR1 SEHNR, CDR2 FQNEAQ (reference sequence). Here the CDR3 reads CASSLTRSSSNYGYTF. The CDR3 region has the DNA TGTGCCAGCAGCCTTACGAGAAGCTCTTCTAACTATGGCTACACCTTC. The full variable domain, completed using reference TRBV7-9 and TRBJ1-2, is DTGVSQNPRHKITKRGQNVTFRCDPISEHNRLYWYRQTLGQGPEFLTYFQNEAQLEKSRLLSDRFSAERPKGSFSTLEIQRTEQGDSAMYLCASSLTRSSSNYGYTFGSGTRLTVV.

The gene calls are TRBV18 and TRBJ1-1; D remains ambiguous. CDR3 size: 11 residues. V was pared by 6 bases and J by 3 bases, with 5 bases between. Germline V gene sequence: CDR1 KGHSH, CDR2 LQKENI. CDR3 coding DNA: TGTGCCAGCTCCCTCGACACTGAAGCTTTCTTT. It translates to CASSLDTEAFF.

The chain employs TRBV5-5 and TRBJ1-3, with D possibly TRBD1 on 6 matching bases. Trimming pared 2 bases from V and 0 bases from J, leaving 12 bases between. The CDR3 covers 16 residues. Germline-derived CDR1 and CDR2 are SGHKS and YYEKEE (reference sequence). CDR3 sequence (DNA): TGTGCCAGCAGCTTACAGGGACACATCTCTGGAAACACCATATATTTT. Translation: CASSLQGHISGNTIYF.

The chain has TRBV11-2 and TRBJ2-5; TRBD1 might be the D (5 bases). Trimming took off 2 bases at V and 5 bases at J, with 15 bases between the two ends. Germline lookup yields CDR1 SGHAT and CDR2 FQNNGV. CDR3 size: 15 residues. The CDR3 DNA sequence: TGTGCCAGCAGCTTACTAAGGGGCGCGGCGGAGACCCAGTACTTC. It is translated as CASSLLRGAAETQYF.

The rearrangement links TRBV5-5 to TRBJ1-1; TRBD1 matches 8 bases. CDR3 length: 14 residues. With V trimmed by 4 bases and J by 5 bases, 7 bases remained unmatched. CDR1 and CDR2 (germline): SGHKS, YYEKEE (reference sequence). The CDR3 reads CASSPQGAWTEAFF. DNA of the CDR3: TGTGCCAGCAGCCCGCAGGGGGCGTGGACTGAAGCTTTCTTT. Full variable domain (missing parts from reference TRBV5-5 and TRBJ1-1): DAGVTQSPTHLIKTRGQQVTLRCSPISGHKSVSWYQQVLGQGPQFIFQYYEKEERGRGNFPDRFSARQFPNYSSELNVNALLLGDSALYLCASSPQGAWTEAFFGQGTRLTVV.

This clone came up a few times. The chain uses TRBV20-1 and TRBJ1-2, with D maybe TRBD1 (6 bases). CDR3 length: 11 amino acids. The V gene's germline CDR1 is DFQATT and CDR2 SNEGSKA (reference sequence). V lost 4 bases and J 6 bases, leaving 9 bases between the germline ends. The CDR3 coding sequence is TGCAGTGCTATACAGGGCGATGGCTACACCTTC. Translation: CSAIQGDGYTF.

The genes are TRBV2 and TRBJ2-3; TRBD2 matches at 7 bases. V trimming: 2 bases; J trimming: 6 bases; junction bases outside the gene matches: 8. This CDR3 contains 15 residues. Germline assignment: CDR1 SNHLY and CDR2 FYNNEI. In DNA form, the CDR3 reads TGTGCCAGCAGTGAACGGACTAGAAGCGAGGATACGCAGTATTTT. Translating it yields CASSERTRSEDTQYF.

The chain uses TRBV27 and TRBJ1-4; D call uncertain. The CDR3 runs 17 residues. The germline gives CDR1 MNHEY, CDR2 SMNVEV (reference sequence). Trimming shortened V by 3 bases and J by 0 bases, and 14 bases separated the two germline ends. This chain's CDR3 is CASSFQSSGATNEKLFF. CDR3 nucleotide sequence: TGTGCCAGCAGTTTTCAATCTTCGGGAGCAACTAATGAAAAACTGTTTTTT.

V gene TRBV6-5 combines with J gene TRBJ1-3; possible D gene TRBD1, 5 bases. This CDR3 is built from 14 residues. Germline loops: CDR1 MNHEY, CDR2 SVGAGI. V was cut by 6 bases and J by 0 bases, with 9 bases left in between. The CDR3: CASRRGFSGNTIYF. The CDR3 DNA reads TGTGCCAGCAGACGGGGGTTCTCTGGAAACACCATATATTTT.

The CDR3 loop is CASSTGAQLTEAFF. In DNA form, the CDR3 reads TGCGCCAGCAGTACAGGGGCTCAGCTCACTGAAGCTTTCTTT. The J gene is TRBJ1-1, the V gene TRBV5-1; 7 bases fit TRBD1. The V gene end was trimmed by 5 bases and the J gene end by 4 bases; junction bases not matched to a gene: 8. Germline V gives CDR1 SGHRS, CDR2 YFSETQ. There are 14 residues in the CDR3. The full variable domain, rest sourced from reference TRBV5-1 and TRBJ1-1, is KAGVTQTPRYLIKTRGQQVTLSCSPISGHRSVSWYQQTPGQGLQFLFEYFSETQRNKGNFPGRFSGRQFSNSRSEMNVSTLELGDSALYLCASSTGAQLTEAFFGQGTRLTVV.

This clone was counted once. The chain uses TRBV5-1 and TRBJ1-3; no definite D call. Trimming pared 5 bases from V and 8 bases from J, leaving 14 bases between. CDR1 and CDR2 from the germline V gene are SGHRS and YFSETQ. The CDR3 runs 13 residues. CDR3 bases: TGCGCCAGCAGGTCCGGAGTAGAGGACACCATATATTTT. It specifies CASRSGVEDTIYF.

This chain connects TRBV11-2 to TRBJ2-1; 7 bases map to TRBD1. V was clipped by 2 bases and J by 1 base; unmatched bases: 5. In germline, CDR1 is SGHAT, CDR2 FQNNGV. The CDR3 runs to 16 residues. The chain's CDR3 is CASSLSTGDSYNEQFF. In nucleotides, the CDR3 is TGTGCCAGCAGCTTAAGCACAGGGGATTCCTACAATGAGCAGTTCTTC. Variable domain in full (rest from reference TRBV11-2 and TRBJ2-1): EAGVAQSPRYKIIEKRQSVAFWCNPISGHATLYWYQQILGQGPKLLIQFQNNGVVDDSQLPKDRFSAERLKGVDSTLKIQPAKLEDSAVYLCASSLSTGDSYNEQFFGPGTRLTVL.

The DNA for the CDR3 is TGTGCCAGCAGCCGATGCACCGGGACAGGGTGCTCACCCCTCCACTTT. Translating it yields CASSRCTGTGCSPLHF. V is TRBV7-9 and J is TRBJ1-6; TRBD1 agrees at 9 bases. J was trimmed by 10 bases and V by 5 bases; bases with no gene match: 12. Germline values: CDR1 SEHNR, CDR2 FQNEAQ (reference sequence). This CDR3 region has 16 residues.

This chain joins TRBV10-3 and TRBJ2-3; maybe TRBD2 (6 bases). The CDR3 is 11 amino acids. Germline loops: CDR1 ENHRY, CDR2 SYGVKD. V was trimmed by 6 bases and J by 6 bases, leaving 7 bases between them. The CDR3 DNA sequence: TGTGCCATCAGCCGGGGGGATACGCAGTATTTT. Protein sequence: CAISRGDTQYF.

V and J are TRBV14 and TRBJ1-1; D gene unclear. Trimming pared 3 bases from V and 1 base from J, leaving 3 bases between. Germline V gene lookup returns CDR1 SGHDN and CDR2 FVKESK. CDR3 size: 12 residues. The CDR3 is CASSHKNTEAFF. CDR3 nucleotides: TGTGCCAGCAGCCACAAGAACACTGAAGCTTTCTTT.

The chain's CDR3 is CASSYSPGSGNTIYF. CDR3 DNA: TGTGCCAGCAGTTACTCGCCAGGTTCTGGAAACACCATATATTTT. The V gene is TRBV6-5, the J gene TRBJ1-3; no reliable D call. Trimming pared 0 bases from V and 1 base from J, leaving 7 bases between. Germline V gives CDR1 MNHEY, CDR2 SVGAGI. This CDR3 region has 15 residues.